This TCR beta chain was observed in a study of vaccination effects on CD4 cells after COVID-19. Under the ViraFEST assay, PBMC were stimulated with viral peptide pools so that antigen-specific CD4+ T cells expanded. Sequencing was performed afterwards. CD4+ T cells were isolated after less than 13 days of culture. Vaccinated recipients, who were negative for nucleocapsid antibodies, had no history of SARS-CoV-2 infection. For each well, 1.5 million to 2.5 million PBMC were cultured with about 9.4 IU/ml IL-2 and roughly 9.2 ug/ml peptides. The authors replaced half the medium with IL-2 medium on days 3 and 7. TCRdb's table, derived via immunoSEQ multiplex PCR, lists solely in-frame clones and lacks some. Among about 63,000 clones, 60% to 80% were seen once, and the ten largest hold roughly 4%. Between the trimmed V and J ends, which lost 5 bases and 6 bases, there was a span of 14 bases. Per the germline V gene, CDR1 is MDHEN and CDR2 is SYDVKM. This CDR3 spans 14 amino acids.

Findings and caveats of the study: Sampling in the study covered few convalescent patients and included no early post-infection timepoints.

As for this clone: The antigen is undetermined.

This sample comprised CD4+ T cells from PBMCs cultured with HCoV-OC43 spike peptides, obtained before COVID-19 vaccination. As to subset: HCoV-OC43 spike overlapping peptide pool stimulation. V usage is TRBV28 and J usage is TRBJ1-3; D possibly corresponds to TRBD1 (6 bases). The origin of this receptor is a human donor who received a COVID-19 vaccine. CDR3 amino acids: CASSSRGSLNTIYF. CDR3 bases: TGTGCCAGCAGTAGCAGGGGAAGCTTAAACACCATATATTTT.